One sample yielded the 4 T cell receptor beta chains listed below, sequenced in a study of long-term antiretroviral therapy in people with HIV. Run at survey level, the immunoSEQ assay was version v3.0. Sequencing was performed with immunoSEQ multiplex PCR; in TCRdb, only in-frame clones are kept and a portion is missing. The sample includes around 30,000 clones, about 95% of them seen just once. Sequenced here: unsorted PBMCs, sampled 5.3 years after starting antiretroviral therapy. The receptors shown here come from a young man with HIV.

The V call is TRBV14, the J call TRBJ1-4; D perhaps matches TRBD1 (5 bases). The CDR3 totals 15 residues. The germline CDR1 and CDR2 sequences are SGHDN and FVKESK. V lost 1 base to trimming and J lost 7 bases, with 13 bases between them. CDR3 DNA sequence: TGTGCCAGCAGCCAAGGAGAGGGGTTAGGTGAAAAACTGTTTTTT. It translates to CASSQGEGLGEKLFF.

The V call is TRBV7-3, the J call TRBJ2-7; tentatively, D is TRBD2 (5 bases). CDR3 length: 13 amino acids. From germline, CDR1 is SGHTA and CDR2 FQGTGA. V was pared by 2 bases and J by 3 bases, with 8 bases between. CDR3: CASSLSGGYEQYF. CDR3 bases: TGTGCCAGCAGCTTATCAGGAGGCTACGAGCAGTACTTC.

The V call is TRBV21-1, the J call TRBJ2-3. TRBV21-1 is a listed pseudogene. The length of the CDR3 is 16 residues. The CDR3 loop is CASSKKGTGSTDTQYF. In nucleotides, the CDR3 is TGTGCCAGCAGCAAAAAAGGGACCGGGAGCACAGATACGCAGTATTTT.

The chain couples TRBV7-8 to TRBJ2-3; 9 nucleotides agree with TRBD2. The CDR3 is 15 residues long. V trimming: 2 bases; J trimming: 5 bases; junction bases outside the gene matches: 5. Germline loops: CDR1 SGHVS, CDR2 FQNEAQ. This CDR3 reads CASSLSGGPRDTQYF. The CDR3 nucleotides read TGTGCCAGCAGCTTAAGCGGGGGGCCGAGAGATACGCAGTATTTT.